The TCR beta chain under discussion was sequenced for a study of cytomegalovirus exposure and HLA in healthy donors. Study-level information: Genotyping showed approximately 81% of fewer than 500 donors falling in the Caucasian-associated ancestry cluster. Study-wide results and caveats: TCR beta V segments were, for the most part, productive about 87% or about 30% of the time in an earlier analysis. The authors later linked a missense DCLRE1C variant to TCR beta V- and J-gene trimming.

Note on this clone: Antigen specificity is unknown.

J lost 2 bases, V lost 6 bases, and 7 bases had no gene match. This CDR3 comprises 15 residues. Germline-derived CDR1 and CDR2 are ENHRY and SYGVKD. It was with 60 Vbeta and 13 Jbeta primers that the PCR ran. Using immunoSEQ multiplex PCR, the repertoire was profiled, and TCRdb retains in-frame clones only, with some absent. The sample holds around 190,000 clones, over 60% seen once. Sequenced sample: PBMCs. This receptor was identified in a middle-aged woman in good health and CMV-seronegative. This chain uses TRBV10-3 with TRBJ2-7, with TRBD2 matching over 10 bases. CDR3 sequence: CAIRPSGSTAYEQYF. The CDR3 DNA is TGTGCCATCAGACCTAGCGGGAGTACCGCCTACGAGCAGTACTTC.